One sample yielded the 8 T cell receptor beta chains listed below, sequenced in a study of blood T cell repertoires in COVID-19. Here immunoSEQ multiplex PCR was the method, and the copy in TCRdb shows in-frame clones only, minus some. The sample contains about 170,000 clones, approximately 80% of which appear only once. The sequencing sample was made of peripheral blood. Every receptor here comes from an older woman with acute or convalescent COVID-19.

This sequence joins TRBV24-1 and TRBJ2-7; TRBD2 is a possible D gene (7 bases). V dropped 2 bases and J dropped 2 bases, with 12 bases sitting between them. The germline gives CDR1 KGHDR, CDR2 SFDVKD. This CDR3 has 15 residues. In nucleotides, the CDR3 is TGTGCCACCAGTGATTCGGCGGGGGCTACCTACGAGCAGTACTTC. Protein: CATSDSAGATYEQYF.

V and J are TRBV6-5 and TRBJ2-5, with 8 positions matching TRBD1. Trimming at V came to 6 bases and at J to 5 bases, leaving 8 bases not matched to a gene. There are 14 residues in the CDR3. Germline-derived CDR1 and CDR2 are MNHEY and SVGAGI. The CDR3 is CASSQGAMSETQYF. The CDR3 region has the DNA TGTGCCAGCAGCCAGGGGGCGATGTCGGAGACCCAGTACTTC.

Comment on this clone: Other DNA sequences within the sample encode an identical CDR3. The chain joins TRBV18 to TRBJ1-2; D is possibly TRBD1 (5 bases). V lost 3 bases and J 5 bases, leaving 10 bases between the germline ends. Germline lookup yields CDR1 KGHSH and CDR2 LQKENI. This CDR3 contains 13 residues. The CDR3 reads CASSPDGQYGYTF. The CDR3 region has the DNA TGTGCCAGCTCACCGGACGGACAATATGGCTACACCTTC. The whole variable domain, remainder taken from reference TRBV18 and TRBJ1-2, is NAGVMQNPRHLVRRRGQEARLRCSPMKGHSHVYWYRQLPEEGLKFMVYLQKENIIDESGMPKERFSAEFPKEGPSILRIQQVVRGDSAAYFCASSPDGQYGYTFGSGTRLTVV.

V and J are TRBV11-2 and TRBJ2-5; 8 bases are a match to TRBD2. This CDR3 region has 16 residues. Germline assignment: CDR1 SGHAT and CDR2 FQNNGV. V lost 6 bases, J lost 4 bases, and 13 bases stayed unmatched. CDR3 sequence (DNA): TGTGCCAGCAGGATTTCGGGAGGGCCTGGCAGAGAGACCCAGTACTTC. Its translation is CASRISGGPGRETQYF.

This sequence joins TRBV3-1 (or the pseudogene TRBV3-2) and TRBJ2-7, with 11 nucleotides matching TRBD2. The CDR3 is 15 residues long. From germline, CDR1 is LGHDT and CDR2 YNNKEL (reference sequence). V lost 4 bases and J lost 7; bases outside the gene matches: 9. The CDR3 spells CASSPIAGGPGEQYF. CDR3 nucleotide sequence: TGTGCCAGCAGCCCGATAGCGGGGGGGCCTGGGGAGCAGTACTTC.

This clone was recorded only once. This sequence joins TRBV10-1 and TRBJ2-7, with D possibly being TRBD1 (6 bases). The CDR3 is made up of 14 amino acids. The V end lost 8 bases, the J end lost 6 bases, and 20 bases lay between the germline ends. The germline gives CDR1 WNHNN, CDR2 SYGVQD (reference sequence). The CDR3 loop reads CASHFTGKLGEQYF. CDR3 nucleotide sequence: TGCGCCAGCCACTTCACAGGGAAATTAGGCGAGCAGTACTTC.

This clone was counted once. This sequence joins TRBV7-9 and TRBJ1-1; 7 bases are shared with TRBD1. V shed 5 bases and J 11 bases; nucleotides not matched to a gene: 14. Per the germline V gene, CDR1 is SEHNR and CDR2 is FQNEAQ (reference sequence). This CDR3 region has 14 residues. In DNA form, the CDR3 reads TGTGCCAGCAGCCATCGAGCAGGGGGGTTACGGGCTTTCTTT. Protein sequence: CASSHRAGGLRAFF. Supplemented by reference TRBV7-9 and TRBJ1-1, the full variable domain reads DTGVSQNPRHKITKRGQNVTFRCDPISEHNRLYWYRQTLGQGPEFLTYFQNEAQLEKSRLLSDRFSAERPKGSFSTLEIQRTEQGDSAMYLCASSHRAGGLRAFFGQGTRLTVV.

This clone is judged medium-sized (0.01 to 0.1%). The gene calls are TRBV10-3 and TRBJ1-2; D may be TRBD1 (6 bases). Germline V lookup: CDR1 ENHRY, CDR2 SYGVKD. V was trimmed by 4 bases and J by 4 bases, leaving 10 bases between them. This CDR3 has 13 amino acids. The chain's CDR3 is CAISVEDSYGYTF. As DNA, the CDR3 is TGTGCCATCAGTGTTGAGGACAGCTATGGCTACACCTTC.